This TCR beta chain was identified in a study of OX40 agonist ivuxolimab in advanced cancers. Looking at the study overall: The dose-escalation cohort was approximately 84% male, with a mean age of around 60 years, ranging about 23 to 90.

Germline CDR1 SGHRS, CDR2 YFSETQ. With 0 bases removed from V and 6 bases from J, the gap between germline ends came to 9 bases. The CDR3 is 13 amino acids. Cycle 7 day 1, cycle 4 day 1, and baseline were the timepoints at which blood was sampled. The study's findings and limits: Among the nonresponders, some also had low normalized T-cell clonal expansion.

Generated by immunoSEQ multiplex PCR, the TCRdb table keeps only in-frame clones and is missing some. Here the sample spans 60,000 to 90,000 clones, about 86% being singletons. Of note for this clone: Antigen specificity is unknown.

The sample consisted of CD4+ or CD8+ T cells sorted from blood, taken in a trial of the OX40 agonist ivuxolimab. This receptor was obtained from an adult with an advanced solid tumor such as melanoma, head and neck, liver or kidney cancer. The J gene is TRBJ1-2, the V gene TRBV5-1; D is unresolved. DNA for the CDR3: TGCGCCAGCAGCTTGGCCTCCGGGAATGGCTACACCTTC. This sequence encodes CASSLASGNGYTF.